This TCR beta chain was documented in a study of beta chain features in type 1 diabetes. Overall study findings and caveats: Possibly, sequencing cDNA over-represented cells that had high TCR expression levels. The study found fewer insertions and more deletions at VDJ junctions in type 1 diabetes patients.

Concerning this clone: Antigen specificity is unknown.

By way of CD45RO/CCR7/CD25/CD127/CD95/CD27, the CD4+ regulatory, stem cell-like memory, central memory and naive cells were sorted. Trimming pared 0 bases from V and 0 bases from J, leaving 11 bases between. In germline, CDR1 is LGHNA, CDR2 YNFKEQ. The CDR3 has 16 amino acids. Expressed TCRB transcripts were sequenced because the entire RNA isolate underwent reverse transcription. Produced via immunoSEQ multiplex PCR; TCRdb's table is partial and in-frame only. The sample yields roughly 150,000 clones, around 10% seen once. The chain employs TRBV4-2 and TRBJ1-2; D gene ambiguous. Specimen: central memory CD4+ T cells from blood. This receptor was taken from a man between 18 and 29 years old in good health. For the CDR3, the DNA is TGTGCCAGCAGCCAAGATCGAGGGCTCACTAACTATGGCTACACCTTC. It specifies CASSQDRGLTNYGYTF.